The source of this TCR beta chain is a study of T cells in narcolepsy. General study results and limits: Same-patient CSF and blood CD4+ T cell clonotypes included HCRT-specific and TRIB2-specific autoreactive ones.

For this clone: Its target is unknown.

Method: immunoSEQ multiplex PCR; TCRdb's copy keeps in-frame clones and lacks some. The sample includes tens of thousands of clones, approximately 85% of them seen just once. The CDR3 loop spans 14 amino acids. Per germline, CDR1 SGDLS and CDR2 YYNGEE. V shed 4 bases, J shed 5 bases, and the junction held 8 bases outside the gene matches. The chain joins TRBV9 to TRBJ1-2; 7 nucleotides agree with TRBD1. The sequenced material came from CD45RA- memory CD4+ T cells from PBMCs. This receptor was taken from a human donor with narcolepsy. CDR3 bases: TGTGCCAGCAGCCCCGACTCAGGGGGGTATGGCTACACCTTC. Residues: CASSPDSGGYGYTF.